This entry features one T cell receptor beta chain sequence. The authors obtained PBMCs from over 8 ml of fresh peripheral blood. The CDR3 regions of TCR beta were amplified from RNA transcripts. First-round RT-PCR targeting the TCR CDR3 was performed with the HTBI primer set. TCRdb re-derived calls from the multiplex PCR reads in MiXCR, one entry per CDR3 protein. The profile shows 500,000 to 750,000 distinct CDR3 sequences, around 14% of them singletons. These data belong to a study of T cells in Graves' hyperthyroidism and ophthalmopathy. V lost 6 bases, J lost 9 bases, and 8 bases stayed unmatched. Germline values: CDR1 ENHRY, CDR2 SYGVKD. The CDR3 extends over 15 amino acids.

The source of this sequence is a woman aged 18-29 years with Graves' ophthalmopathy. The rearrangement uses TRBV10-3 and TRBJ2-1; 13 bases fit TRBD2. Sequenced material: blood. The CDR3 region has the DNA TGTGCCATCAGCCGAGGACTAGCGGGAGAGGTTGAGCAGTTCTTC. Protein sequence: CAISRGLAGEVEQFF.